Following are 22 T cell receptor beta chains from one sample sequenced in a study of regulatory T cells in long-lasting Graves disease (dated by TCRdb to the early 2020s). The time point label corresponds to: newly diagnosed GD, antithyroid drugs for less than 3 months. For both TCR sequencing and RNA sequencing, RNA was extracted from PBMCs in TRIzol. Receptor libraries were prepared by multiplex PCR. TCRdb shows the sequencer as Illumina HiSeq 4000. To build TCR beta libraries, CDR3 regions were amplified by Arm-PCR using iRepertoire HTBI primers. TCRdb passed the public sequencing reads through fastp at Q25 and MiXCR, retaining productive beta sequences. A single entry per CDR3 protein holds the most common genes and DNA from its merged rows. In all, the sample holds hundreds of thousands of distinct CDR3 sequences, and roughly 14% of those were seen once. The ten top clones hold about 10% of the sample.

These data were also filed under a second study, of T cells in Graves' hyperthyroidism and ophthalmopathy.

The sequencing used peripheral blood mononuclear cells (PBMCs), collected at new diagnosis, from a patient treated with antithyroid drugs. The receptors were sampled from a man aged 25 to 40 with Graves disease. Donor details come from another sample of the same person, matched by shared clones.

This clonotype was counted between two and nine times. The chain is built from TRBV3-1 and TRBJ2-1, with TRBD1 matching 10 bases. J gave up 7 bases and V 3 bases, and 15 bases lay outside the gene matches. The CDR3 loop spans 18 amino acids. The V gene's germline CDR1 is LGHDT and CDR2 YNNKEL (reference sequence). CDR3 DNA sequence: TGTGCCAGCAGCCAGAAACCCGTAGGGACAGGGGTACGTAATGAGCAGTTCTTC. Translating it yields CASSQKPVGTGVRNEQFF.

The V gene is TRBV28, the J gene TRBJ1-1; a possible D gene is TRBD1 (5 bases). V lost 2 bases to trimming and J lost 3 bases, with 16 bases between them. The CDR3 spans 16 residues. The germline gives CDR1 MDHEN, CDR2 SYDVKM. The chain's CDR3 is CASSLRRGRRDTEAFF. CDR3 nucleotide sequence: TGTGCCAGCAGTTTAAGGAGGGGTCGGAGAGACACTGAAGCTTTCTTT.

This clonotype was seen at least ten times. The chain combines TRBV12-3 or TRBV12-4 with TRBJ1-1; D not resolved. Between the trimmed V and J ends, which lost 6 bases and 0 bases, there was a span of 11 bases. The CDR3 extends over 14 amino acids. The chain's CDR3 is CASSGSALNTEAFF. The DNA of the CDR3 is TGTGCCAGCAGCGGGAGTGCGTTGAACACTGAAGCTTTCTTT.

This clonotype was observed a handful of times. The chain carries TRBV2 and TRBJ2-7; D tentatively fits TRBD1 or TRBD2 (5 bases each). V lost 6 bases and J lost 2, with 14 bases in between. CDR1 and CDR2 from the germline V gene are SNHLY and FYNNEI. CDR3 length equals 14 residues. The chain's CDR3 is CASSDVGGPYEQYF. The CDR3, as DNA: TGTGCCAGCAGCGACGTTGGGGGTCCCTACGAGCAGTACTTC.

There are a few counts of this clonotype. The V and J genes are TRBV10-3 and TRBJ2-2, with D perhaps given as TRBD1 or TRBD2 (5 bases each). The ends were cut back, 5 bases at V and 5 bases at J, with 15 bases in the middle. Germline-derived CDR1 and CDR2 are ENHRY and SYGVKD. This CDR3 has 15 residues. CDR3: CAISFGTSETGELFF. Here the CDR3 DNA reads TGTGCCATCAGTTTCGGGACGTCGGAAACCGGGGAGCTGTTTTTT.

This clonotype was observed a handful of times. V gene TRBV20-1 combines with J gene TRBJ2-7, with D possibly being TRBD1 (6 bases). This CDR3 region has 13 residues. V was clipped by 7 bases and J by 2 bases, with 15 bases between them. Germline CDR1 reads DFQATT; CDR2 reads SNEGSKA (reference sequence). The CDR3 DNA follows: TGCAGTGGGGCAGAGGACAGTCCCTACGAGCAGTACTTC. Translation gives CSGAEDSPYEQYF.

This clonotype was seen only a few times. The rearrangement links TRBV24-1 to TRBJ2-1, with 12 bases aligning to TRBD1. The CDR3 length is 17 residues. V shed 9 bases, J shed 6 bases, and the junction held 14 bases outside the gene matches. Germline loops: CDR1 KGHDR, CDR2 SFDVKD. The CDR3 DNA is TGTGCCACCCGAGGGGACAGGGGGCCATCCCGTACCAATGAGCAGTTCTTC. It codes for CATRGDRGPSRTNEQFF.

In the case of this clonotype: At one end, the junction sequence differs from germline, possibly due to a read error. V gene TRBV7-2 combines with J gene TRBJ2-7, with a tentative D call TRBD2 (6 bases). Germline V CDR1 and CDR2: SGHTA, FQGNSA. CDR3 size: 13 residues. The CDR3 bases are TGTGCCTGCAGCCCCGTTGGCGGGGACGAGCAGTACTTC. It yields the protein CACSPVGGDEQYF. Using reference TRBV7-2 and TRBJ2-7 for the parts outside the CDR3, the full variable domain is GAGVSQSPSNKVTEKGKDVELRCDPISGHTALYWYRQSLGQGLEFLIYFQGNSAPDKSGLPSDRFSAERTGGSVSTLTIQRTQQEDSAVYLCACSPVGGDEQYFGPGTRLTVT.

This clonotype was seen a handful of times. This chain connects TRBV18 to TRBJ2-7; 9 positions agree with TRBD2. Germline CDR1 KGHSH, CDR2 LQKENI. J was trimmed by 5 bases and V by 0 bases; bases with no gene match: 8. The CDR3 is made up of 16 amino acids. The CDR3 region has the DNA TGTGCCAGCTCACCACCGTCGGCGGGAGGGGCCCACGAGCAGTACTTC. Translating it yields CASSPPSAGGAHEQYF.

This clonotype was detected once. The chain links TRBV10-3 to TRBJ2-7; TRBD1 agrees at 9 bases. CDR3 length: 16 amino acids. V dropped 3 bases and J dropped 3; count of bases not matched to a gene: 9. The germline gives CDR1 ENHRY, CDR2 SYGVKD. The chain's CDR3 is CAISELTGGEYYEQYF. The CDR3 bases are TGTGCCATCAGTGAACTTACAGGGGGCGAGTACTACGAGCAGTACTTC.

This clonotype was recorded many times. This rearrangement joins TRBV20-1 to TRBJ2-7, with 7 bases identical to TRBD2. The CDR3 extends over 16 amino acids. Trimming took 3 bases from V and 0 from J; bases not matched to a gene: 11. CDR1 and CDR2 (germline): DFQATT, SNEGSKA (reference sequence). CDR3 in amino acids: CSASRGESGFSYEQYF. The CDR3 nucleotides are TGCAGTGCTAGCCGGGGGGAGAGCGGCTTCTCCTACGAGCAGTACTTC.

This clonotype was counted a few times. This sequence may be a read error, since a much larger clone differs from it by one base. The rearrangement uses TRBV24-1 and TRBJ2-1, with TRBD2 matching 8 bases. The J segment lost 2 bases and the V segment lost 5 bases, leaving 7 bases of the junction unmatched. Germline-derived CDR1 and CDR2 are KGHDR and SFDVKD. The CDR3 is made up of 16 amino acids. The CDR3 reads CATSARGGSPYNEQFF. For the CDR3, the DNA is TGTGCCACCAGTGCCCGGGGGGGGAGCCCCTACAATGAGCAGTTCTTC.

The gene calls are TRBV15 and TRBJ2-5, with 8 bases aligning to TRBD2. Germline V gene data show CDR1 as LNHNV and CDR2 as YYDKDF (reference sequence). CDR3 length: 16 amino acids. Trimming cost V 5 bases and J 5 bases; bases outside gene matches: 13. The CDR3 nucleotides read TGTGCCACCAGCTCCCCCCCTAGCGGGCGGCGGGAGACCCAGTACTTC. This encodes CATSSPPSGRRETQYF.

This chain connects TRBV20-1 to TRBJ2-3; the match to TRBD2 covers 13 bases. The V segment lost 6 bases and the J segment 2 bases; nucleotides outside the gene matches: 8. CDR3 length: 16 residues. Germline V lookup: CDR1 DFQATT, CDR2 SNEGSKA (reference sequence). The CDR3 bases are TGCAGTGCGGATGGACTAGCGGGAGTGAACACAGATACGCAGTATTTT. Translation: CSADGLAGVNTDTQYF.

The gene calls are TRBV9 and TRBJ2-3, with 10 bases fitting TRBD2. Germline CDR1 and CDR2: SGDLS and YYNGEE. J gave up 6 bases and V 0 bases, and 13 bases lay outside the gene matches. The length of the CDR3 is 18 residues. CDR3: CASSVAPTLAGIKDTQYF. Here the CDR3 DNA reads TGTGCCAGCAGCGTAGCTCCCACACTAGCGGGGATTAAGGATACGCAGTATTTT.

This clonotype came up many times. J is TRBJ2-1 and V is TRBV2; D might be TRBD2 (6 bases). CDR3 size: 13 residues. Germline CDR1 is SNHLY and CDR2 is FYNNEI. Trimming took off 7 bases at V and 4 bases at J, with 11 bases between the two ends. CDR3 DNA: TGTGCCAGCAAGGCTAGCGCTTACAATGAGCAGTTCTTC. It encodes CASKASAYNEQFF.

This clonotype was seen a few times. The chain combines TRBV7-2 with TRBJ1-2; D possibly corresponds to TRBD1 (5 bases). Trimming shortened V by 5 bases and J by 5 bases, and 15 bases separated the two germline ends. Germline V lookup: CDR1 SGHTA, CDR2 FQGNSA. The CDR3 extends over 14 amino acids. The CDR3 bases are TGTGCCAGCAGCCCCAGCCGGGACCGTTATGGCTACACCTTC. Translation gives CASSPSRDRYGYTF.

This clonotype was found many times. V and J are TRBV3-1 and TRBJ1-2, with a possible D match to TRBD1 (5 bases). In germline, CDR1 is LGHDT, CDR2 YNNKEL (reference sequence). The V and J ends lost 5 bases and 5 bases respectively, with 12 bases between them. This CDR3 is 13 amino acids long. CDR3 coding DNA: TGTGCCAGCAGCGGACCTGGGGCTTATGGCTACACCTTC. This translates into CASSGPGAYGYTF.

This clonotype was picked up many times. The V call is TRBV27, the J call TRBJ1-4; tentative D call: TRBD1 (5 bases). The CDR3 totals 15 residues. CDR1 MNHEY and CDR2 SMNVEV come from the germline V gene (reference sequence). V was cut by 4 bases and J by 3 bases, with 12 bases left in between. The CDR3 nucleotides read TGTGCCAGCAGTTCCCAGGGCTCCGCTAATGAAAAACTGTTTTTT. This gives the protein CASSSQGSANEKLFF.

A single count supports this clonotype. V and J are TRBV6-1 and TRBJ2-7; 12 positions match TRBD2. Trimming cost V 8 bases and J 1 base; bases outside gene matches: 12. The CDR3 sequence is 17 residues long. Germline lookup yields CDR1 MNHNS and CDR2 SASEGT. The CDR3 coding sequence is TGTGCCAGCTATCTAGCGGGAGGGGTCGAAGGTTCCTACGAGCAGTACTTC. Protein: CASYLAGGVEGSYEQYF.

This clonotype was detected only a few times. V and J are TRBV20-1 and TRBJ2-2; no firm D call. The CDR3 runs to 15 residues. CDR1 is DFQATT, CDR2 SNEGSKA, per germline (reference sequence). V lost 0 bases, J lost 0 bases, and 8 bases lay in between. CDR3 DNA: TGCAGTGCTAGAGATTCTAGGTCGAACACCGGGGAGCTGTTTTTT. Translated, it gives CSARDSRSNTGELFF.

This clonotype occurred many times. CDR3 residues: CASSKGNQPQHF. The CDR3 DNA reads as TGTGCCAGCAGCAAAGGCAATCAGCCCCAGCATTTT. This sequence joins TRBV2 and TRBJ1-5; D remains unclear. Trimming took off 6 bases at V and 2 bases at J, with 5 bases between the two ends. There are 12 residues in the CDR3. Per germline, CDR1 SNHLY and CDR2 FYNNEI.